This TCR beta chain originates from a study of regulatory T cells in long-lasting Graves disease. At the level of the study: Newly diagnosed Graves' patients took antithyroid drugs under 3 months.

The CDR3 contains 11 residues. Trimming removed 6 bases from V and 10 bases from J; junction bases left unmatched: 3. The germline gives CDR1 MNHEY, CDR2 SMNVEV (reference sequence). Overall study findings and caveats: Accuracy may have been reduced by the small sample size.

This clonotype was counted many times. What it binds is unknown. Time point here: newly diagnosed GD, antithyroid drugs for less than 3 months. Following extraction of RNA from PBMCs, that RNA was used to make the TCR library. From each patient, 8 to 10 milliliters of peripheral blood was drawn and collected into an EDTA anticoagulant tube. Libraries of TCR beta came from iRepertoire HTBI primers plus Arm-PCR of CDR3 regions. One entry per CDR3 protein, called by TCRdb with MiXCR from the multiplex PCR reads. The table has hundreds of thousands of distinct CDR3 sequences, under 20% seen once. The same sample was also studied in work on T cells in Graves' hyperthyroidism and ophthalmopathy. That study adds: The HTBI set primed first-round TCR CDR3 RT-PCR.

The receptor comes from a woman under 40 with Graves disease. This chain links TRBV27 with TRBJ2-1; TRBD2 matches 7 bases. Sequenced here: peripheral blood mononuclear cells (PBMCs), sampled at new diagnosis, from a patient treated with antithyroid drugs. This CDR3 is CASRYGGEQFF. CDR3 nucleotide sequence: TGTGCCAGCAGATACGGGGGGGAGCAGTTCTTC.